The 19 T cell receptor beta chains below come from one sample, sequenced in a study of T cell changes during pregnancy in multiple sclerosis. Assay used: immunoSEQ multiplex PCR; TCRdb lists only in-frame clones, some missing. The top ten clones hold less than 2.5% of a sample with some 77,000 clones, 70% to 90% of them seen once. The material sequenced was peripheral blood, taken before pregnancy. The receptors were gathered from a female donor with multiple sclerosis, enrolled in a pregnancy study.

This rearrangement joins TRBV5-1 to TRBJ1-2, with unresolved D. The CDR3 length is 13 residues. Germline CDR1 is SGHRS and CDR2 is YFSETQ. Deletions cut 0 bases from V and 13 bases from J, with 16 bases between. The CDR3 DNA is TGCGCCAGCAGCTTGGAGAGCGCCTCCGAGGGCACCTTC. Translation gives CASSLESASEGTF.

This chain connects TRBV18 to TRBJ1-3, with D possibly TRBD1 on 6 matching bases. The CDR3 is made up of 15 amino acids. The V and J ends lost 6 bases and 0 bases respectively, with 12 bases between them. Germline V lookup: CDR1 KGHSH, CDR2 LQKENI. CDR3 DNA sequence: TGTGCCAGCTCGATTAGGGGGAGCTCTGGAAACACCATATATTTT. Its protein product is CASSIRGSSGNTIYF.

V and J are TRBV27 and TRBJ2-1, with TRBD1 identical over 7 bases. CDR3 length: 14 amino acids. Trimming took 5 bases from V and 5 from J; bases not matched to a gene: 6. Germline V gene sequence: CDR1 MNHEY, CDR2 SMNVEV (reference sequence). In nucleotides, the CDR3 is TGTGCCAGCAGTAGCCGTACAGGGGACAATGAGCAGTTCTTC. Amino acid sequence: CASSSRTGDNEQFF.

CDR3 nucleotides: TGTGCCAGCAGCCCCCGGCGGGGGGGCCGAGATACGCAGTATTTT. The encoded protein is CASSPRRGGRDTQYF. The chain joins TRBV7-2 to TRBJ2-3, with TRBD2 identical over 9 bases. The CDR3 loop spans 15 amino acids. The junction had 8 bases not matched to a gene; V was cut back by 5 bases and J by 5 bases. Germline V gene data show CDR1 as SGHTA and CDR2 as FQGNSA. The variable domain in full, with the rest retrieved from reference TRBV7-2 and TRBJ2-3, is GAGVSQSPSNKVTEKGKDVELRCDPISGHTALYWYRQSLGQGLEFLIYFQGNSAPDKSGLPSDRFSAERTGGSVSTLTIQRTQQEDSAVYLCASSPRRGGRDTQYFGPGTRLTVL.

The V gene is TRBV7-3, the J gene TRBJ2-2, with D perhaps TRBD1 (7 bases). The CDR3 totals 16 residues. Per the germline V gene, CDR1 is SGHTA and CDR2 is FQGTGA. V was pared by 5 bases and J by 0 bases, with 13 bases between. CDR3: CASSLGGTANTGELFF. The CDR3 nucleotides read TGTGCCAGCAGCCTTGGGGGGACAGCGAACACCGGGGAGCTGTTTTTT.

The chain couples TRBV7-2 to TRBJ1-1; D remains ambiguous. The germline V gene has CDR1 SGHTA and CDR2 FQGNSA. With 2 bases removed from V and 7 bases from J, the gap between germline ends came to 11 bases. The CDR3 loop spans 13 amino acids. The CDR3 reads CASSLSGPFEAFF. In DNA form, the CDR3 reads TGTGCCAGCAGCTTAAGTGGCCCGTTTGAAGCTTTCTTT.

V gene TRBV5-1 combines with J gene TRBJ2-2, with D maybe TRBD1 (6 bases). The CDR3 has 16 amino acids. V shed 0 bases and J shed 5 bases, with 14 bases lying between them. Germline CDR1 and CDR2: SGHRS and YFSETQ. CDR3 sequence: CASSLEPMDRTGELFF. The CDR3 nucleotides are TGCGCCAGCAGCTTGGAACCCATGGACAGAACCGGGGAGCTGTTTTTT.

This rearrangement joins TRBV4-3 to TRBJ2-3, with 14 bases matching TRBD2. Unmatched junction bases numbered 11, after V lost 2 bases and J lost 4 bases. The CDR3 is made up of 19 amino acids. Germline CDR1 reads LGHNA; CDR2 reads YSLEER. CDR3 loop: CASSQSPNPTSGGADTQYF. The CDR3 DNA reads TGCGCCAGCAGCCAATCACCTAACCCGACTAGCGGGGGGGCAGATACGCAGTATTTT.

This CDR3 is CASSISAAPNTEAFF. In DNA form, the CDR3 reads TGTGCCAGCTCCATCAGTGCTGCACCGAACACTGAAGCTTTCTTT. This sequence joins TRBV9 and TRBJ1-1; D uncertain. Germline CDR1 reads SGDLS; CDR2 reads YYNGEE. The germline V and J ends were trimmed by 7 bases and 1 base, with 17 bases remaining between them. The CDR3 is 15 amino acids.

The chain's CDR3 is CASSAPGQGFYEQYF. CDR3 in DNA: TGTGCCAGCAGTGCTCCGGGACAGGGATTCTACGAGCAGTACTTC. This chain joins TRBV28 and TRBJ2-7; the match to TRBD1 covers 9 bases. The J segment lost 3 bases and the V segment lost 5 bases, leaving 8 bases of the junction unmatched. Germline V gene lookup returns CDR1 MDHEN and CDR2 SYDVKM. The CDR3 runs 15 residues.

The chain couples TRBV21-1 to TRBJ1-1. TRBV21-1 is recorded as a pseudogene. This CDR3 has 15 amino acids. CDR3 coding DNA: TGTGCCAGCAGCAAAGCGGCGGGAATGAACACTGAAGCTTTCTTT. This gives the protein CASSKAAGMNTEAFF.

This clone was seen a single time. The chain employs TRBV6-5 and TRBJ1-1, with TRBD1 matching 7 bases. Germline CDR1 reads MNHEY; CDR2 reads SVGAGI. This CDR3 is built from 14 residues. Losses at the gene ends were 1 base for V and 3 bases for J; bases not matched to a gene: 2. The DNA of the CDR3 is TGTGCCAGCAGTTACTTTCAGGGGGACACTGAAGCTTTCTTT. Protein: CASSYFQGDTEAFF.

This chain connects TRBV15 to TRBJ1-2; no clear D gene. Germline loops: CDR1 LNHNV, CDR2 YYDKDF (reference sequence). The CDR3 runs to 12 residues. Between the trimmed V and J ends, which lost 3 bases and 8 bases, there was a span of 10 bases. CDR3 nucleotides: TGTGCCACCAGCAGGGAGGGAGGCGGCTACACCTTC. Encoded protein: CATSREGGGYTF.

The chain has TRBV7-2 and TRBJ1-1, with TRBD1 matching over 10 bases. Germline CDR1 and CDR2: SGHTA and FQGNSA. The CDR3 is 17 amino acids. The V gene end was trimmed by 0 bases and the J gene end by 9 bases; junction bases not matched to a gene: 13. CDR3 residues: CASSLATTLPGQGKAFF. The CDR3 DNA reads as TGTGCCAGCAGCTTAGCTACTACCCTTCCGGGACAGGGGAAAGCTTTCTTT.

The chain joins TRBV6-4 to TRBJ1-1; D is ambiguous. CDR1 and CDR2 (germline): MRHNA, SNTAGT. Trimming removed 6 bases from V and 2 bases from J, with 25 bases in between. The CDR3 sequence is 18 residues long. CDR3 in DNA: TGTGCCAGCAGGGACCTAACCCATCCGGGGTTCGTTAACACTGAAGCTTTCTTT. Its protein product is CASRDLTHPGFVNTEAFF.

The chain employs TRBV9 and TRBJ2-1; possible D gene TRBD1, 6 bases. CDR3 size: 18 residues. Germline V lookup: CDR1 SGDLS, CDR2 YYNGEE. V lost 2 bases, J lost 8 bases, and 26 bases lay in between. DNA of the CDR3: TGTGCCAGCAGCGTGGCCGATATTACAGGGTCGGCTTGGGATGAGCAGTTCTTC. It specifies CASSVADITGSAWDEQFF.

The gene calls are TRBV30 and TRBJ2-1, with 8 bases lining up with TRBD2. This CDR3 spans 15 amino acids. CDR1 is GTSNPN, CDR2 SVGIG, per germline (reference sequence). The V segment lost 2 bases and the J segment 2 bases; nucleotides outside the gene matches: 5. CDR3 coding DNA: TGTGCCTGGAGTAGGCGGGGGGTCCCCTACAATGAGCAGTTCTTC. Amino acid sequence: CAWSRRGVPYNEQFF.

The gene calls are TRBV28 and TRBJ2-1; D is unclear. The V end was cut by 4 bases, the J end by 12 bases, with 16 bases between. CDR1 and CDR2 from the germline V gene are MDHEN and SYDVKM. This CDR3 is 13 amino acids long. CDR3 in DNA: TGTGCCAGCAGTTCCGAAAGCCCCCGCGGGCAGTTCTTC. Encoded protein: CASSSESPRGQFF. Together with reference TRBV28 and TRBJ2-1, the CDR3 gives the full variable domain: DVKVTQSSRYLVKRTGEKVFLECVQDMDHENMFWYRQDPGLGLRLIYFSYDVKMKEKGDIPEGYSVSREKKERFSLILESASTNQTSMYLCASSSESPRGQFFGPGTRLTVL.

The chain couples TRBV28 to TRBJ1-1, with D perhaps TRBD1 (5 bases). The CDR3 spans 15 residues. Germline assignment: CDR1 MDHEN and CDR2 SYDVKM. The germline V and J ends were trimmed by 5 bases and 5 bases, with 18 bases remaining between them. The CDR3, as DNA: TGTGCCAGCAGTCCGCTTGGGGTAGGGGATACTGAAGCTTTCTTT. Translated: CASSPLGVGDTEAFF.